The clone carrying this T cell receptor (beta chain) was recorded a few times. This entry is derived from a study of cytomegalovirus exposure and HLA in healthy donors. The ends were cut back, 7 bases at V and 1 base at J, with 11 bases in the middle. CDR1 and CDR2 (germline): SGHRS, YFSETQ. The CDR3 runs to 13 residues. PCR used 60 Vbeta primers and 13 Jbeta primers. The protocol was immunoSEQ multiplex PCR, while the TCRdb copy is restricted to in-frame clones and leaves out a portion. The sample yields about 150,000 clones, around 75% seen once. The chain has TRBV5-1 and TRBJ1-1, with D perhaps matching TRBD1 (5 bases). Source material: PBMCs. This clonotype was sampled from a man between 18 and 35 years old in good health and CMV-seropositive. The DNA of the CDR3 is TGCGCCAGCCGACTCCAGGGGAACACTGAAGCTTTCTTT. Translating it yields CASRLQGNTEAFF.